These T cell receptor beta chains were read from a single sample in a study of beta chain features in type 1 diabetes. The repertoire was sequenced with immunoSEQ multiplex PCR; TCRdb's copy has only in-frame clones and lacks some. The sample contains almost 350,000 clones, approximately 8% of which appear only once. The sequenced material came from central memory CD4+ T cells from blood. The receptors stem from a woman between 18 and 30 years old in good health. The CDR3 runs from the conserved cysteine through the conserved F or W. The D gene is left open where the match is weak. Clone size, where shown, is once, few, many, or a class for clones that have expanded.

d_call clone_size j_call v_call cdr3_aa cdr3_nt
NA NA TRBJ2-2 TRBV7-9 CASQPRGGELFF TGTGCCAGCCAACCCCGAGGCGGGGAGCTGTTTTTT
TRBD1 few TRBJ1-2 TRBV4-1 CASSRAGQGENGYTF TGCGCCAGCAGCCGTGCGGGACAGGGTGAGAATGGCTACACCTTC
TRBD2 few TRBJ2-5 TRBV9 CASSPWGGGETQYF TGTGCCAGCAGCCCCTGGGGGGGAGGGGAGACCCAGTACTTC
NA NA TRBJ2-1 TRBV15 CATSRARLEDNEQFF TGTGCCACCAGCAGAGCCCGGCTAGAGGACAATGAGCAGTTCTTC
NA few TRBJ2-5 TRBV9 CASSVVESEETQYF TGTGCCAGCAGCGTAGTTGAGTCAGAGGAGACCCAGTACTTC
NA NA TRBJ2-7 TRBV7-2 CASSLGDSYEQYF TGTGCCAGCAGCTTAGGAGACAGCTACGAGCAGTACTTC
NA few TRBJ2-7 TRBV5-1 CASSLDSQSSYEQYF TGCGCCAGCAGCTTGGACAGCCAAAGCTCCTACGAGCAGTACTTC
NA NA TRBJ2-7 TRBV6-6 CASSPGQSGSYEQYF TGTGCCAGCAGTCCCGGACAGAGTGGCTCCTACGAGCAGTACTTC
TRBD1 NA TRBJ2-2 TRBV28 CASSLLQGDGELFF TGTGCCAGCAGCTTACTCCAGGGGGATGGGGAGCTGTTTTTT
NA few TRBJ2-1 TRBV7-9 CASSPQQGKEQFF TGTGCCAGCAGCCCCCAACAGGGAAAGGAGCAGTTCTTC
NA few TRBJ1-2 TRBV6-1 CASSEESSYGYTF TGTGCCAGCAGTGAAGAGAGTAGCTATGGCTACACCTTC
NA few TRBJ2-5 TRBV25-1 CASSAVGGGFQETQYF TGTGCCAGCAGTGCCGTAGGGGGAGGGTTCCAAGAGACCCAGTACTTC
NA many TRBJ2-1 TRBV4-1 CASSQFGATTFYNEQFF TGCGCCAGCAGCCAATTCGGGGCTACGACTTTCTACAATGAGCAGTTCTTC
TRBD1 few TRBJ1-1 TRBV2 CASSTGRGEAFF TGTGCCAGCAGTACGGGCAGGGGGGAAGCTTTCTTT
TRBD2 few TRBJ2-3 TRBV7-2 CASIRGAGVRDTQYF TGTGCCAGCATTAGGGGAGCGGGAGTACGGGATACGCAGTATTTT
TRBD2 few TRBJ2-1 TRBV29-1 CSVETTSGSPISYNEQFF TGCAGCGTGGAAACTACTAGCGGGAGTCCTATTTCCTACAATGAGCAGTTCTTC
NA few TRBJ1-1 TRBV1 CTSSYLTARTVTGDGGGEAFF TGCACCAGCAGTTATCTCACAGCGCGTACGGTAACAGGGGACGGAGGTGGTGAAGCTTTCTTT
NA NA TRBJ2-2 TRBV4-2 CASSQDSTGELFF TGTGCCAGCAGCCAAGATTCGACCGGGGAGCTGTTTTTT
NA few TRBJ1-5 TRBV2 CASSDGVRPQHF TGTGCCAGCAGTGATGGGGTCAGGCCCCAGCATTTT
NA few TRBJ2-2 TRBV4-2 CASRDTGELFF TGTGCCAGCAGGGACACCGGGGAGCTGTTTTTT
TRBD2 NA TRBJ2-5 TRBV5-1 CASSSIAGGTLQETQYF TGCGCCAGCAGCTCCATAGCGGGAGGTACCCTCCAAGAGACCCAGTACTTC
NA NA TRBJ2-7 TRBV7-3 CASSLNSREQYF TGTGCCAGCAGCTTAAACTCGCGAGAGCAGTACTTC
NA NA TRBJ2-7 TRBV27 CASKRVADHGGEQYF TGTGCCAGCAAGAGGGTAGCGGATCACGGGGGAGAGCAGTACTTC
TRBD1 many TRBJ2-5 TRBV4-2 CASSPRDRVETQYF TGTGCCAGCAGCCCCCGGGACAGGGTGGAGACCCAGTACTTC
NA few TRBJ2-7 TRBV28 CASSLSRSLYEQYF TGTGCCAGCAGTTTATCCAGGTCACTCTACGAGCAGTACTTC
NA NA TRBJ1-5 TRBV7-8 CASSLMGGDQPQHF TGTGCCAGCAGCCTAATGGGTGGGGATCAGCCCCAGCATTTT
NA NA TRBJ1-5 TRBV19 CASSGQYQMPQHF TGTGCCAGTAGTGGACAGTACCAGATGCCCCAGCATTTT
NA few TRBJ2-5 TRBV29-1 CSVVGALDQETQYF TGCAGCGTTGTAGGGGCGCTGGATCAAGAGACCCAGTACTTC
NA few TRBJ2-7 TRBV18 CASSPGQGRERYEQYF TGTGCCAGCTCACCAGGGCAGGGACGGGAGAGGTACGAGCAGTACTTC
NA few TRBJ2-1 TRBV6-1 CASSPRGDEQFF TGTGCCAGCAGCCCTAGGGGAGATGAGCAGTTCTTC
TRBD2 NA TRBJ2-7 TRBV6-5 CASSYLAGTYEQYF TGTGCCAGCAGTTACCTAGCGGGAACCTACGAGCAGTACTTC
TRBD2 NA TRBJ2-1 TRBV10-3 CATRRAGVNNEQFF TGTGCCACCAGAAGAGCGGGGGTTAACAATGAGCAGTTCTTC
NA few TRBJ1-3 TRBV27 CASEGNTIYF TGTGCGAGCGAGGGAAACACCATATATTTT
NA NA TRBJ2-7 TRBV2 CASSVTQEQYF TGTGCCAGCAGCGTCACCCAGGAGCAGTACTTC
TRBD2 NA TRBJ2-3 TRBV28 CASSRSSGRGNTQYF TGTGCCAGCAGCCGATCTAGCGGGAGAGGCAATACGCAGTATTTT
TRBD1 few TRBJ2-3 TRBV11-2 CASRDDRGRGDTQYF TGTGCCAGCAGAGACGACAGGGGGCGCGGAGATACGCAGTATTTT
NA many TRBJ2-1 TRBV7-8 CASSLRTGYNEQFF TGTGCCAGCAGCTTAAGAACAGGCTACAATGAGCAGTTCTTC
TRBD2 NA TRBJ2-1 TRBV11-2 CASSLNAGGADEQFF TGTGCCAGCAGCTTAAATGCGGGAGGGGCCGATGAGCAGTTCTTC
NA few TRBJ2-2 TRBV7-2 CASSLAAARGGELFF TGTGCCAGCAGCTTAGCCGCAGCCCGGGGCGGGGAGCTGTTTTTT
NA few TRBJ2-1 TRBV7-9 CASSLVLGTNEQFF TGTGCCAGCAGCTTAGTGCTCGGGACCAATGAGCAGTTCTTC
TRBD2 NA TRBJ2-5 TRBV7-2 CASSRLAGPQETQYF TGTGCCAGCAGCAGGTTAGCGGGACCTCAAGAGACCCAGTACTTC
NA few TRBJ2-3 TRBV11-2 CASSFRGTDTQYF TGTGCCAGCAGCTTTCGGGGGACAGATACGCAGTATTTT
TRBD2 few TRBJ2-1 TRBV7-2 CASSMTSGRANEQFF TGTGCCAGCAGCATGACTAGCGGGAGGGCCAATGAGCAGTTCTTC
NA NA TRBJ1-1 TRBV5-1 CASSLRGETEAFF TGCGCCAGCAGCCTAAGGGGTGAAACTGAAGCTTTCTTT
NA NA TRBJ2-5 TRBV6-5 CASSYSGLARQETQYF TGTGCCAGCAGTTACTCGGGGCTAGCGCGCCAAGAGACCCAGTACTTC
TRBD1 NA TRBJ2-6 TRBV10-3 CASSDATGGTGANVLTF TGTGCCAGCAGCGACGCAACAGGGGGCACTGGGGCCAACGTCCTGACTTTC
NA NA TRBJ2-7 TRBV9 CASSPKPGLRSYEQYF TGTGCCAGCAGCCCAAAACCGGGACTTCGCTCCTACGAGCAGTACTTC
TRBD1 NA TRBJ1-5 TRBV6-5 CASRQGRNQPQHF TGTGCCAGCAGACAGGGGAGGAATCAGCCCCAGCATTTT
NA few TRBJ2-3 TRBV6-5 CASSRAYTQYF TGTGCCAGCAGTCGAGCGTATACGCAGTATTTT
NA few TRBJ2-1 TRBV11-1 CASSFTDTSSSYNEQFF TGTGCCAGCAGCTTTACTGACACGTCGAGCTCCTACAATGAGCAGTTCTTC
TRBD2 few TRBJ2-3 TRBV11-3 CASSLGLAGAGSTDTQYF TGTGCCAGCAGCTTAGGCCTAGCGGGAGCTGGTAGCACAGATACGCAGTATTTT
TRBD1 NA TRBJ2-7 TRBV7-2 CASSRSFGTASSSYEQYF TGTGCCAGCAGCCGCAGCTTCGGGACAGCAAGTAGCTCCTACGAGCAGTACTTC
NA NA TRBJ2-3 TRBV10-3 CAISEGASDTQYF TGTGCCATCAGTGAGGGGGCGTCAGATACGCAGTATTTT
TRBD2 NA TRBJ2-3 TRBV6-1 CASSGKAGGGLAPDTQYF TGTGCCAGCAGTGGAAAGGCCGGGGGTGGACTAGCCCCAGATACGCAGTATTTT
TRBD2 NA TRBJ2-3 TRBV10-3 CANALAGTDTQYF TGTGCCAACGCACTAGCGGGCACAGATACGCAGTATTTT
NA NA TRBJ2-1 TRBV27 CASSAQGIGDEQFF TGTGCCAGCAGTGCACAGGGAATCGGGGATGAGCAGTTCTTC
NA few TRBJ1-2 TRBV5-6 CASSPPGFGYGYTF TGTGCCAGCAGCCCTCCAGGGTTCGGCTATGGCTACACCTTC
NA NA TRBJ2-4 TRBV6-6 CASRARAGEGIQYF TGTGCCAGCAGAGCCCGCGCGGGCGAGGGCATTCAGTACTTC
NA many TRBJ2-7 TRBV18 CASSPGTNYEQYF TGTGCCAGCTCACCAGGGACAAACTACGAGCAGTACTTC